These 9 T cell receptor beta chains came from one sample sequenced in a study of shared clonotypes between healthy human individuals. The assay was immunoSEQ multiplex PCR, and TCRdb's table has in-frame clones only and misses some. This sample has over a million clones; 70% to 80% occur once, and the top ten carry approximately 1.5%. The sequenced sample consisted of memory CD4+ T cells sorted from blood. Indicated subset: CD45RA-negative fraction. All receptors derive from a man between 18 and 35 years old in good health.

The gene calls are TRBV10-1 and TRBJ2-5; D gene ambiguous. The V and J ends lost 8 bases and 2 bases respectively, with 12 bases between them. The CDR3 length is 13 residues. Germline CDR1 is WNHNN and CDR2 is SYGVQD (reference sequence). The CDR3 reads CASGNGFQETQYF. CDR3 in DNA: TGCGCCAGCGGAAACGGTTTTCAAGAGACCCAGTACTTC.

The chain employs TRBV9 and TRBJ1-6, with D tentatively TRBD1 (6 bases). The CDR3 spans 14 residues. The V and J ends lost 3 bases and 7 bases respectively, with 11 bases between them. CDR1 and CDR2 from the germline V gene are SGDLS and YYNGEE. The chain's CDR3 is CASSEWTENSPLHF. Written as DNA, the CDR3 is TGTGCCAGCAGCGAGTGGACAGAAAATTCACCCCTCCACTTT.

Details on this clone: A read error is likely here: a far larger clone is one base away. The rearrangement uses TRBV5-1 and TRBJ2-7, with D tentatively TRBD2 (5 bases). The CDR3 is 13 amino acids. Germline lookup yields CDR1 SGHRS and CDR2 YFSETQ. CDR3 DNA: TGCGTCAGCAGCTTGGTCGGGACCTACGAGCAGTACTTC. As protein: CVSSLVGTYEQYF.

The rearrangement joins TRBV5-1 to TRBJ1-1, with 8 bases lining up with TRBD1. Per germline, CDR1 SGHRS and CDR2 YFSETQ. J lost 4 bases, V lost 4 bases, and 6 bases had no gene match. This CDR3 has 14 amino acids. CDR3 bases: TGCGCCAGCAGCAACACAGGGGGTGGCACTGAAGCTTTCTTT. Its protein is CASSNTGGGTEAFF.

The J gene is TRBJ2-3, the V gene TRBV29-1, with 12 bases matching TRBD2. Trimming took 4 bases from V and 3 from J; bases not matched to a gene: 5. The CDR3 is 15 residues long. From germline, CDR1 is SQVTM and CDR2 ANQGSEA. The CDR3: CSVVLAGGGTDTQYF. CDR3 in DNA: TGCAGCGTTGTGCTAGCGGGGGGGGGAACAGATACGCAGTATTTT.

This clone was recorded a few times. Other DNA sequences from this sample encode an identical CDR3 as well. This chain links TRBV10-3 with TRBJ2-5; a weak D match, TRBD1 (6 bases). There are 13 residues in the CDR3. The germline CDR1 and CDR2 sequences are ENHRY and SYGVKD. V was pared by 0 bases and J by 4 bases, with 6 bases between. DNA of the CDR3: TGTGCCATCAGTGAGTCAGGGGGAGAGACCCAGTACTTC. This gives the protein CAISESGGETQYF.

The V and J genes are TRBV19 and TRBJ1-3; the D is unclear. The germline V and J ends were trimmed by 7 bases and 0 bases, with 13 bases remaining between them. This CDR3 has 15 amino acids. CDR1 LNHDA and CDR2 SQIVND come from the germline V gene (reference sequence). The CDR3 protein is CASTPMGGSGNTIYF. For the CDR3, the DNA is TGTGCCAGTACCCCGATGGGAGGCTCTGGAAACACCATATATTTT.

This clone appeared a few times. This chain uses TRBV6-6 with TRBJ1-2; D is uncertain. The CDR3 length is 10 residues. Trimming cost V 6 bases and J 7 bases, with 6 bases left between them. Per the germline V gene, CDR1 is MNHNY and CDR2 is SVGAGI (reference sequence). Here the CDR3 DNA reads TGTGCCAGCAGCCTCGTTGGCTACACCTTC. This gives the protein CASSLVGYTF.

This chain uses TRBV30 with TRBJ2-3; D is perhaps TRBD1 (5 bases). V lost 7 bases, J lost 4 bases, and 18 bases lay in between. From germline, CDR1 is GTSNPN and CDR2 SVGIG (reference sequence). The CDR3 loop spans 14 amino acids. Written as DNA, the CDR3 is TGTGCCTCGACAAATCCCTGGGGCGCAGATACGCAGTATTTT. It specifies CASTNPWGADTQYF. Complete variable domain (other parts from reference TRBV30 and TRBJ2-3): SQTIHQWPATLVQPVGSPLSLECTVEGTSNPNLYWYRQAAGRGLQLLFYSVGIGQISSEVPQNLSASRPQDRQFILSSKKLLLSDSGFYLCASTNPWGADTQYFGPGTRLTVL.